The 26 T cell receptor beta chains below all came from one sample that was sequenced in a study of T-cell memory formation after mild COVID-19. MiXCR was run by TCRdb on the 5' RACE reads, yielding one entry per CDR3 protein. Here the sample spans 30,000 or so distinct CDR3 sequences, around 20% being singletons. Sequencing used PBMCs or a T cell subset sorted from them (not recorded which). These receptor sequences come from an adult who had mild COVID-19 (a few samples of this study predate the infection). Cell type and time point are not known.

Ten or more counts support this clonotype. The chain uses TRBV3-1 and TRBJ1-1; D is undetermined. Germline V lookup: CDR1 LGHDT, CDR2 YNNKEL (reference sequence). Trimming shortened V by 0 bases and J by 8 bases, and 19 bases separated the two germline ends. The CDR3 runs 16 residues. DNA of the CDR3: TGTGCCAGCAGCCAAGATGTGGTGTGGCGGGGAAGCGAAGCTTTCTTT. It is translated as CASSQDVVWRGSEAFF.

This clonotype was counted ten times or more. V usage is TRBV5-1 and J usage is TRBJ2-7; TRBD1 agrees at 9 bases. Per germline, CDR1 SGHRS and CDR2 YFSETQ. With 3 bases clipped from V and 3 bases from J, the junction kept 4 bases outside the gene matches. The CDR3 covers 14 residues. The DNA for the CDR3 is TGCGCCAGCAGCTGGGGACAGGGAAACTACGAGCAGTACTTC. This encodes CASSWGQGNYEQYF.

This clonotype came up many times. V gene TRBV30 combines with J gene TRBJ1-1; no definite D call. Germline V CDR1 and CDR2: GTSNPN, SVGIG (reference sequence). The V gene lost 4 bases and the J gene lost 1 base, with 7 bases spanning the gap. There are 12 residues in the CDR3. Written as DNA, the CDR3 is TGTGCCTGGAACCCACAGAACACTGAAGCTTTCTTT. This translates into CAWNPQNTEAFF.

This clonotype was seen a handful of times. The rearrangement joins TRBV20-1 to TRBJ1-6; D is unresolved. Germline assignment: CDR1 DFQATT and CDR2 SNEGSKA (reference sequence). With 0 bases removed from V and 9 bases from J, the gap between germline ends came to 12 bases. The CDR3 covers 14 residues. Here the CDR3 reads CSARDSRLLSPLHF. DNA of the CDR3: TGCAGTGCTAGAGATAGTCGTCTCCTTTCACCCCTCCACTTT.

This clonotype was counted at least ten times. This chain links TRBV9 with TRBJ2-1; D not certain. This CDR3 has 16 amino acids. Trimming took 3 bases from V and 2 from J, leaving 15 bases between them. CDR1 and CDR2 from the germline V gene are SGDLS and YYNGEE. CDR3 nucleotides: TGTGCCAGCAGCGCCCAGACCTTACAGACCTACAATGAGCAGTTCTTC. Its translation: CASSAQTLQTYNEQFF. The full variable domain, in which reference TRBV9 and TRBJ2-1 provide the parts outside the CDR3, is DSGVTQTPKHLITATGQRVTLRCSPRSGDLSVYWYQQSLDQGLQFLIQYYNGEERAKGNILERFSAQQFPDLHSELNLSSLELGDSALYFCASSAQTLQTYNEQFFGPGTRLTVL.

The sample holds many counts of this clonotype. V and J are TRBV7-2 and TRBJ2-1; D remains ambiguous. Germline V gives CDR1 SGHTA, CDR2 FQGNSA. Deletions cut 2 bases from V and 9 bases from J, with 5 bases between. CDR3 length: 11 residues. The CDR3 region has the DNA TGTGCCAGCAGCTTAAAAAGTGAGCAGTTCTTC. This translates into CASSLKSEQFF. The full variable domain, completed using reference TRBV7-2 and TRBJ2-1, is GAGVSQSPSNKVTEKGKDVELRCDPISGHTALYWYRQSLGQGLEFLIYFQGNSAPDKSGLPSDRFSAERTGGSVSTLTIQRTQQEDSAVYLCASSLKSEQFFGPGTRLTVL.

This clonotype was seen many times. The J gene is TRBJ2-7, the V gene TRBV6-5, with D unclear. The V gene's germline CDR1 is MNHEY and CDR2 SVGAGI. Trimming pared 6 bases from V and 2 bases from J, leaving 20 bases between. The CDR3 runs 16 residues. DNA for the CDR3: TGTGCCAGCAGCCCACCTGCTTCAGGAGCAACCTACGAGCAGTACTTC. Protein sequence: CASSPPASGATYEQYF.

On this clonotype itself: A single base separates this from a much larger clone, so it may be a read error. The chain uses TRBV6-6 and TRBJ1-1; possible D gene TRBD1, 6 bases. The CDR3 is made up of 13 amino acids. CDR1 and CDR2 (germline): MNHNY, SVGAGI (reference sequence). This chain's CDR3 is CASRDPGVTEALF. DNA for the CDR3: TGTGCCAGCAGAGATCCAGGGGTCACTGAAGCTTTATTT.

This clonotype was seen at least ten times. The CDR3 loop reads CACRAGGAGGYTF. CDR3 coding DNA: TGTGCCTGCCGGGCAGGGGGCGCGGGGGGCTACACCTTC. V usage is TRBV30 and J usage is TRBJ1-2, with TRBD1 identical over 8 bases. The CDR3 has 13 amino acids. Looked up from germline, CDR1 is GTSNPN and CDR2 is SVGIG (reference sequence). V was pared by 6 bases and J by 8 bases, with 11 bases of the junction left unmatched.

This clonotype was detected many times. CDR3 in DNA: TGTGCCACCAGTGCCCAAAGGACAGCGAGCACAGATACGCAGTATTTT. Translating it yields CATSAQRTASTDTQYF. The rearrangement uses TRBV24-1 and TRBJ2-3, with TRBD1 as a possible D gene (6 bases). Germline V gene data show CDR1 as KGHDR and CDR2 as SFDVKD. V gave up 5 bases and J gave up 0 bases, with 14 bases separating them. CDR3 length: 16 amino acids.

There are many counts of this clonotype. J is TRBJ2-1 and V is TRBV4-3, with 8 nucleotides matching TRBD2. Trimming at V came to 1 base and at J to 6 bases, leaving 5 bases not matched to a gene. Germline V gives CDR1 LGHNA, CDR2 YSLEER. The CDR3 extends over 15 amino acids. CDR3 amino acids: CASSQAGTRFNEQFF. DNA of the CDR3: TGCGCCAGCAGCCAAGCCGGGACTAGGTTCAATGAGCAGTTCTTC.

In this sample, this clonotype turned up many times. This chain joins TRBV7-9 and TRBJ2-7, with 7 positions matching TRBD1. The trim removed 4 bases at V and 3 bases at J, leaving 6 bases unmatched. The CDR3 loop spans 14 amino acids. Germline CDR1 and CDR2: SEHNR and FQNEAQ (reference sequence). CDR3 bases: TGTGCCAGCAGCTCCACCGGGACAGACTACGAGCAGTACTTC. This encodes CASSSTGTDYEQYF. Combining the CDR3 with reference TRBV7-9 and TRBJ2-7 gives the whole variable domain DTGVSQNPRHKITKRGQNVTFRCDPISEHNRLYWYRQTLGQGPEFLTYFQNEAQLEKSRLLSDRFSAERPKGSFSTLEIQRTEQGDSAMYLCASSSTGTDYEQYFGPGTRLTVT.

This clonotype is large by share. The V and J genes are TRBV7-2 and TRBJ2-5; D is perhaps TRBD1 (5 bases). The germline CDR1 and CDR2 sequences are SGHTA and FQGNSA. Trimming left V 5 bases short and J 0 bases short, with 7 bases between. The CDR3 loop spans 13 amino acids. CDR3 coding DNA: TGTGCCAGCAGCCCAGGGTACCAAGAGACCCAGTACTTC. Translation: CASSPGYQETQYF.

Only a few counts were recorded for this clonotype. This rearrangement joins TRBV12-3 or TRBV12-4 to TRBJ2-3, with TRBD2 matching over 13 bases. The CDR3 length is 20 residues. The J segment lost 5 bases and the V segment lost 6 bases, leaving 20 bases of the junction unmatched. CDR3 nucleotide sequence: TGTGCCAGCAGCTCCCCCACCCTGCGACTAGCGGGGGGTATGGTAGATACGCAGTATTTT. It specifies CASSSPTLRLAGGMVDTQYF.

This clonotype was detected a few times. The rearrangement uses TRBV5-1 and TRBJ2-1, with TRBD1 matching over 8 bases. The germline gives CDR1 SGHRS, CDR2 YFSETQ. The CDR3 has 17 amino acids. The J segment lost 0 bases and the V segment lost 0 bases, leaving 5 bases of the junction unmatched. The CDR3 nucleotides are TGCGCCAGCAGCTTGGGGACAGGGAGGAACTCCTACAATGAGCAGTTCTTC. Translation gives CASSLGTGRNSYNEQFF.

J is TRBJ2-3 and V is TRBV5-1; D may be TRBD2 (6 bases). Germline values: CDR1 SGHRS, CDR2 YFSETQ. The CDR3 loop spans 18 amino acids. V lost 0 bases, J lost 2 bases, and 19 bases lay in between. The CDR3 region is CASSLALVVAATTDTQYF. The CDR3 region has the DNA TGCGCCAGCAGCTTGGCCTTGGTAGTAGCGGCTACCACAGATACGCAGTATTTT.

In its sample, this clonotype was seen many times. The chain has TRBV2 and TRBJ2-7; D may be TRBD1 (6 bases). The CDR3 runs 14 residues. Per germline, CDR1 SNHLY and CDR2 FYNNEI. Trimming left V 5 bases short and J 3 bases short, with 14 bases between. The DNA of the CDR3 is TGTGCCAGCAGTTACAGACAGGACTTCTACGAGCAGTACTTC. Its translation is CASSYRQDFYEQYF.

The chain employs TRBV20-1 and TRBJ2-1; 10 bases are shared with TRBD2. CDR1 DFQATT and CDR2 SNEGSKA come from the germline V gene (reference sequence). This CDR3 contains 15 residues. The V gene end was trimmed by 6 bases and the J gene end by 6 bases; junction bases not matched to a gene: 11. CDR3: CSAPVTSGPLNEQFF. The CDR3 DNA reads as TGCAGTGCGCCAGTGACTAGCGGGCCACTCAATGAGCAGTTCTTC.

This clonotype was observed at least ten times. The V gene is TRBV12-3 or TRBV12-4, the J gene TRBJ1-3; 7 positions agree with TRBD1. The trim removed 4 bases at V and 0 bases at J, leaving 6 bases unmatched. The CDR3 runs to 16 residues. The CDR3 loop is CASSWQGENSGNTIYF. CDR3 bases: TGTGCCAGCAGTTGGCAGGGGGAGAACTCTGGAAACACCATATATTTT.

This clonotype was recorded at least ten times. The CDR3 DNA follows: TGCGCCAGCAGCTTGGTACCAGGAGGATCCGGGGAGCTGTTTTTT. Residues: CASSLVPGGSGELFF. The rearrangement links TRBV5-1 to TRBJ2-2, with D perhaps TRBD2 (5 bases). Trimming stripped 0 bases from V and 6 bases from J, with 12 bases between. CDR1 SGHRS and CDR2 YFSETQ come from the germline V gene. This CDR3 is 15 amino acids long.

This clonotype was found many times. The rearrangement links TRBV6-6 to TRBJ2-5, with TRBD1 identical over 7 bases. CDR3 length equals 15 residues. Germline assignment: CDR1 MNHNY and CDR2 SVGAGI (reference sequence). The J segment lost 3 bases and the V segment lost 0 bases, leaving 4 bases of the junction unmatched. The DNA for the CDR3 is TGTGCCAGCAGTTACTCTGGGACAGAAAAAGAGACCCAGTACTTC. Translation: CASSYSGTEKETQYF.

The chain carries TRBV7-2 and TRBJ2-5; a possible D gene is TRBD1 (5 bases). Germline V gives CDR1 SGHTA, CDR2 FQGNSA. The CDR3 totals 17 residues. The V gene lost 10 bases and the J gene lost 2 bases, with 26 bases spanning the gap. CDR3: CATRLGLGRLRQETQYF. The DNA for the CDR3 is TGTGCCACCCGCCTGGGGTTGGGGCGGCTACGTCAAGAGACCCAGTACTTC. Drawing the rest from reference TRBV7-2 and TRBJ2-5, the complete variable domain is GAGVSQSPSNKVTEKGKDVELRCDPISGHTALYWYRQSLGQGLEFLIYFQGNSAPDKSGLPSDRFSAERTGGSVSTLTIQRTQQEDSAVYLCATRLGLGRLRQETQYFGPGTRLLVL.

The chain is built from TRBV4-1 and TRBJ2-1; TRBD1 matches at 8 bases. V shed 5 bases, J shed 8 bases, and the junction held 5 bases outside the gene matches. Germline assignment: CDR1 MGHRA and CDR2 YSYEKL. The CDR3 runs to 13 residues. The CDR3 protein is CASSWTGSHEQFF. The DNA of the CDR3 is TGCGCCAGCAGCTGGACAGGGAGCCATGAGCAGTTCTTC.

This clonotype was observed at least ten times. The chain links TRBV7-2 to TRBJ2-7; 9 positions match TRBD1. The CDR3 has 15 amino acids. Germline-derived CDR1 and CDR2 are SGHTA and FQGNSA. V trimming: 4 bases; J trimming: 3 bases; junction bases outside the gene matches: 7. CDR3 sequence (DNA): TGTGCCAGCAGCTCTCAGTTGGGACAGGGCTACGAGCAGTACTTC. It yields the protein CASSSQLGQGYEQYF.

This clonotype came up many times. This rearrangement joins TRBV20-1 to TRBJ2-5; 10 positions agree with TRBD2. Unmatched junction bases numbered 16, after V lost 3 bases and J lost 0 bases. Per germline, CDR1 DFQATT and CDR2 SNEGSKA (reference sequence). There are 19 residues in the CDR3. The CDR3 region is CSARGTSAIPMGYQETQYF. CDR3 nucleotides: TGCAGTGCTAGGGGGACTAGCGCAATCCCCATGGGGTACCAAGAGACCCAGTACTTC.

The chain joins TRBV6-1 to TRBJ2-7; no clear D. Trimming removed 0 bases from V and 0 bases from J, with 12 bases in between. CDR1 and CDR2 (germline): MNHNS, SASEGT. The CDR3 loop spans 16 amino acids. The CDR3 spells CASSEAPGGYSYEQYF. Written as DNA, the CDR3 is TGTGCCAGCAGTGAAGCCCCAGGCGGATACTCCTACGAGCAGTACTTC.